This entry lists 19 T cell receptor beta chains sequenced from one sample in a study of blood T cell repertoires in COVID-19. TCRdb's table, derived via immunoSEQ multiplex PCR, lists solely in-frame clones and lacks some. The repertoire holds about 91,000 clones, with about 76% as singletons. Sequencing used peripheral blood. The receptors shown here come from a woman aged 80 or over with acute or convalescent COVID-19.

This chain uses TRBV21-1 with TRBJ2-7; the DNA was not compared with TRBD2, the D call given in the table. TRBV21-1 is noted as a pseudogene. This CDR3 region has 16 residues. The CDR3 DNA is TGTGCCAGCAGCAAAACGGCGGCTAGCGGACCCTACGAGCAGTACTTC. This codes for CASSKTAASGPYEQYF.

CDR3 residues: CASTLGGGEQFF. The CDR3 DNA sequence: TGTGCCAGCACCCTAGGCGGGGGGGAGCAGTTCTTC. The chain has TRBV5-6 and TRBJ2-1, with 8 bases matching TRBD2. V shed 6 bases, J shed 10 bases, and the junction held 6 bases outside the gene matches. Germline V CDR1 and CDR2: SGHDT, YYEEEE. The CDR3 runs to 12 residues.

The chain employs TRBV19 and TRBJ1-3; TRBD1 is a possible D gene (5 bases). CDR1 and CDR2 from the germline V gene are LNHDA and SQIVND (reference sequence). CDR3 length equals 14 residues. V was cut by 5 bases and J by 2 bases, with 10 bases left in between. Written as DNA, the CDR3 is TGTGCCAGTAGTGTTGCGGGGGCTGGAAACACCATATATTTT. Translating it yields CASSVAGAGNTIYF.

The chain uses TRBV2 and TRBJ2-5, with D tentatively TRBD2 (5 bases). The CDR3 sequence is 13 residues long. V was clipped by 2 bases and J by 5 bases, with 9 bases between them. Germline V gives CDR1 SNHLY, CDR2 FYNNEI. CDR3: CASSETGGETQYF. CDR3 nucleotide sequence: TGTGCCAGCAGTGAAACTGGCGGGGAGACCCAGTACTTC.

The V and J genes are TRBV19 and TRBJ1-5; unclear D gene. This CDR3 is built from 15 residues. Trimming stripped 5 bases from V and 5 bases from J, with 16 bases between. CDR1 is LNHDA and CDR2 is SQIVND in the germline V gene (reference sequence). The DNA for the CDR3 is TGTGCCAGTAGTGAATATTCTCCAGGATATCAGCCCCAGCATTTT. This translates into CASSEYSPGYQPQHF.

The chain joins TRBV24-1 to TRBJ2-3; 8 bases fit TRBD2. CDR3 length: 16 amino acids. The ends lost 7 bases at V and 3 bases at J; junction bases unmatched: 11. Germline lookup yields CDR1 KGHDR and CDR2 SFDVKD. DNA for the CDR3: TGTGCCACCAGCGGGACCGGGACTAGTGAGACAGATACGCAGTATTTT. Protein product: CATSGTGTSETDTQYF.

This clone was counted once. The V and J genes are TRBV5-6 and TRBJ2-5, with 8 bases matching TRBD2. The germline CDR1 and CDR2 sequences are SGHDT and YYEEEE. The trim removed 10 bases at V and 1 base at J, leaving 15 bases unmatched. This CDR3 comprises 16 residues. DNA of the CDR3: TGTGCCTCCGGGGGCCGGGGGGGCGGGGGCCAAGAGACCCAGTACTTC. It translates to CASGGRGGGGQETQYF.

This sequence joins TRBV3-1 (or the pseudogene TRBV3-2) and TRBJ1-2; D is uncertain. The germline CDR1 and CDR2 sequences are LGHDT and YNNKEL (reference sequence). This CDR3 spans 14 amino acids. V was cut by 3 bases and J by 7 bases, with 15 bases left in between. The CDR3 loop is CASSQDRETGGYTF. The CDR3 DNA is TGTGCCAGCAGCCAGGATCGGGAAACTGGTGGCTACACCTTC.

The chain joins TRBV7-9 to TRBJ2-5; 8 nucleotides align to TRBD2. The germline gives CDR1 SEHNR, CDR2 FQNEAQ (reference sequence). With 3 bases clipped from V and 5 bases from J, the junction kept 8 bases outside the gene matches. The CDR3 totals 15 residues. CDR3 amino acids: CASSFQAGGGETQYF. In nucleotides, the CDR3 is TGTGCCAGCAGCTTCCAGGCGGGGGGCGGGGAGACCCAGTACTTC. Full variable domain (outside the CDR3, taken from reference TRBV7-9 and TRBJ2-5): DTGVSQNPRHKITKRGQNVTFRCDPISEHNRLYWYRQTLGQGPEFLTYFQNEAQLEKSRLLSDRFSAERPKGSFSTLEIQRTEQGDSAMYLCASSFQAGGGETQYFGPGTRLLVL.

The chain carries TRBV15 and TRBJ1-2; TRBD1 matches at 7 bases. Germline assignment: CDR1 LNHNV and CDR2 YYDKDF (reference sequence). V gave up 3 bases and J gave up 9 bases; unmatched junction bases: 7. The length of the CDR3 is 13 residues. CDR3 protein: CATSRNLDRSYTF. For the CDR3, the DNA is TGTGCCACCAGCAGGAATTTGGACAGGAGCTACACCTTC.

The V call is TRBV7-9, the J call TRBJ2-7, with 13 bases that match TRBD2. CDR3 size: 15 residues. V trimming: 5 bases; J trimming: 2 bases; junction bases outside the gene matches: 3. CDR1 and CDR2 from the germline V gene are SEHNR and FQNEAQ (reference sequence). Written as DNA, the CDR3 is TGTGCCAGCAGCCTGGGACTAGCGGGGCCCTACGAGCAGTACTTC. Protein product: CASSLGLAGPYEQYF.

This chain uses TRBV6-5 with TRBJ2-3; 11 bases map to TRBD2. Per the germline V gene, CDR1 is MNHEY and CDR2 is SVGAGI. The V segment lost 4 bases and the J segment 0 bases; nucleotides outside the gene matches: 3. The CDR3 sequence is 16 residues long. The CDR3 bases are TGTGCCAGCAGTTCGGGACTAGCGGCTAGCACAGATACGCAGTATTTT. Protein sequence: CASSSGLAASTDTQYF.

This chain uses TRBV3-1 (or the pseudogene TRBV3-2) with TRBJ2-2; 8 positions agree with TRBD2. With 6 bases clipped from V and 7 bases from J, the junction kept 10 bases outside the gene matches. Looked up from germline, CDR1 is LGHDT and CDR2 is YNNKEL (reference sequence). The CDR3 spans 15 residues. CDR3 protein: CASSSGLVVVGELFF. The DNA for the CDR3 is TGTGCCAGCAGTTCGGGACTAGTCGTGGTCGGGGAGCTGTTTTTT.

The genes are TRBV3-1 (or the pseudogene TRBV3-2) and TRBJ2-1; 10 nucleotides agree with TRBD2. Germline trimming cut 5 bases from V and 3 bases from J; bases unmatched to any gene: 4. The CDR3 runs 15 residues. Germline values: CDR1 LGHDT, CDR2 YNNKEL (reference sequence). CDR3 nucleotide sequence: TGTGCCAGCAGCGCCGGGACTAGCGTCTACAATGAGCAGTTCTTC. The encoded protein is CASSAGTSVYNEQFF.

At least ten counts were recorded for this clone. This chain joins TRBV19 and TRBJ2-2, with TRBD1 as a possible D gene (6 bases). Germline-derived CDR1 and CDR2 are LNHDA and SQIVND (reference sequence). Trimming took 3 bases from V and 6 from J, leaving 20 bases between them. This CDR3 spans 17 amino acids. The CDR3 DNA reads as TGTGCCAGTAGTATTGGCTCTTATGGTGAGGGGGCCGGGGAGCTGTTTTTT. Protein sequence: CASSIGSYGEGAGELFF.

In this sample, this clone turned up a few times. The chain carries TRBV28 and TRBJ1-1, with D perhaps TRBD1 (6 bases). V gave up 6 bases and J gave up 3 bases, with 11 bases separating them. This CDR3 is built from 13 residues. In germline, CDR1 is MDHEN, CDR2 SYDVKM. In DNA, the CDR3 is TGTGCCAGCAGGTACAGGGTTGACACTGAAGCTTTCTTT. Residues: CASRYRVDTEAFF. Using reference TRBV28 and TRBJ1-1 for the parts outside the CDR3, the full variable domain is DVKVTQSSRYLVKRTGEKVFLECVQDMDHENMFWYRQDPGLGLRLIYFSYDVKMKEKGDIPEGYSVSREKKERFSLILESASTNQTSMYLCASRYRVDTEAFFGQGTRLTVV.

The chain recombines TRBV6-5 with TRBJ1-1; the D gene is possibly TRBD1 (5 bases). Trimming took 7 bases from V and 1 from J, leaving 13 bases between them. CDR3 size: 14 residues. Germline V gene data show CDR1 as MNHEY and CDR2 as SVGAGI. CDR3 DNA: TGTGCCAGCATACTACAGGCTGGGAACACTGAAGCTTTCTTT. Translation: CASILQAGNTEAFF.

The rearrangement uses TRBV4-3 and TRBJ1-1; 9 positions agree with TRBD1. The CDR3 has 15 amino acids. Germline CDR1 LGHNA, CDR2 YSLEER. Unmatched junction bases numbered 6, after V lost 3 bases and J lost 4 bases. CDR3 nucleotide sequence: TGCGCCAGCAGCCAGGGACAGGGTGCGAGCACTGAAGCTTTCTTT. It translates to CASSQGQGASTEAFF.

This clone has more than one count but fewer than ten. The genes are TRBV4-1 and TRBJ1-4, with a weak D call TRBD1 (5 bases). Germline CDR1 MGHRA, CDR2 YSYEKL. CDR3 size: 16 residues. Trimming removed 1 base at V and 5 bases at J, with 14 bases between. The CDR3 loop reads CASSQVRPGSNEKLFF. For the CDR3, the DNA is TGCGCCAGCAGCCAAGTACGCCCAGGGTCGAATGAAAAACTGTTTTTT.